The rows below give T cell receptor beta chains drawn from one sample of a study of sequential checkpoint blockade in melanoma. Some clones are missing from TCRdb's copy, which holds only in-frame ones; the method was immunoSEQ multiplex PCR. The sample shows some 10,000 clones, approximately 27% of them seen only once. The sequences come from tumor tissue (inferred from file names), collected from a patient given nivolumab and ipilimumab in sequence. The receptors here all came from a human donor with melanoma. Each CDR3 is given with its conserved first and last residue. The D gene is left open where the match is weak. The size entry is marked missing in some rows and otherwise reads once, few, many or a size class.

j_call clone_size d_call v_call cdr3_aa cdr3_nt
TRBJ1-4 medium-sized - TRBV11-3 CASSLQRPSTNEKLFF TGTGCCAGCAGCTTACAGAGGCCCTCAACTAATGAAAAACTGTTTTTT
TRBJ1-1 few - TRBV28 CASNWGSTEAFF TGTGCCAGCAACTGGGGAAGCACTGAAGCTTTCTTT
TRBJ2-5 few - TRBV19 CASSKDSGGTQYF TGTGCCAGTAGTAAAGACAGCGGCGGGACCCAGTACTTC
TRBJ2-3 - TRBD2 TRBV6-8 CASSRTSVSTDTQYF TGTGCCAGCAGCAGGACTAGCGTAAGCACAGATACGCAGTATTTT
TRBJ2-3 - TRBD1 TRBV19 CASSQTGGTQYF TGTGCCAGTAGCCAGACAGGGGGTACGCAGTATTTT
TRBJ1-4 - - TRBV29-1 CSVRAGSAEKLFF TGCAGCGTTAGAGCAGGGTCAGCCGAAAAACTGTTTTTT
TRBJ2-4 - TRBD1 TRBV11-3 CASSLVEGTGLESIIQYF TGTGCCAGCAGCTTGGTAGAGGGGACAGGGCTGGAGTCAATTATTCAGTACTTC
TRBJ1-3 few - TRBV11-3 CASSLGPSGNTIYF TGTGCCAGCAGCTTAGGGCCCTCTGGAAACACCATATATTTT
TRBJ1-1 once - TRBV19 CASLSTRNTEAFF TGTGCCAGTCTCTCAACAAGGAACACTGAAGCTTTCTTT
TRBJ1-2 - - TRBV25-1 CASSFHGEGGNYGYTF TGTGCCAGCAGTTTCCACGGGGAGGGGGGGAACTATGGCTACACCTTC
TRBJ1-5 once - TRBV18 CASSPPGAGNQPQHF TGTGCCAGCTCACCACCGGGGGCAGGTAATCAGCCCCAGCATTTT
TRBJ1-1 - - TRBV18 CASSQDALTEAFF TGTGCCAGCTCACAGGACGCGTTGACTGAAGCTTTCTTT
TRBJ1-1 - - TRBV19 CASSIFGGGSTEAFF TGTGCCAGTAGTATTTTCGGTGGCGGGTCCACTGAAGCTTTCTTT
TRBJ1-1 - - TRBV14 CASSQSGGNTEAFF TGTGCCAGCAGCCAAAGTGGAGGGAACACTGAAGCTTTCTTT
TRBJ2-5 medium-sized - TRBV5-1 CASSPGTRWETQYF TGCGCCAGCAGCCCGGGGACTCGTTGGGAGACCCAGTACTTC
TRBJ2-7 few - TRBV6-8 CASSYSGTSPLYEQYF TGTGCCAGCAGTTACTCAGGGACATCTCCCTTGTACGAGCAGTACTTC
TRBJ2-2 few - TRBV11-3 CASSPFRQVSTGELFF TGTGCCAGCAGCCCCTTTCGCCAGGTATCAACCGGGGAGCTGTTTTTT
TRBJ1-5 once - TRBV19 CASSIRAVGRNQPQHF TGTGCCAGTAGTATAAGAGCGGTAGGACGCAATCAGCCCCAGCATTTT
TRBJ1-5 - TRBD1 TRBV5-1 CASSWTGIGVGPQHF TGCGCCAGCAGCTGGACAGGGATTGGGGTGGGGCCCCAGCATTTT
TRBJ2-1 - TRBD2 TRBV27 CASSLPLGLAGGPKQFF TGTGCCAGCAGTTTACCCCTTGGACTAGCGGGGGGGCCAAAGCAGTTCTTC
TRBJ1-1 - TRBD1 TRBV6-8 CASRAPGQGESTEAFF TGTGCCAGCAGAGCTCCGGGACAGGGAGAAAGCACTGAAGCTTTCTTT
TRBJ1-4 - - TRBV18 CASSPDAGGEKLFF TGTGCCAGCTCACCGGACGCCGGGGGAGAAAAACTGTTTTTT
TRBJ1-2 few - TRBV7-5 CASSTSSGVYGYTF TGTGCCAGCAGCACAAGTTCCGGGGTCTATGGCTACACCTTC
TRBJ2-3 few - TRBV11-3 CASSSPGLGVDTQYF TGTGCCAGCAGCTCTCCGGGGCTGGGGGTTGATACGCAGTATTTT
TRBJ1-1 many TRBD1 TRBV11-3 CASSQKTGGNTEAFF TGTGCCAGCAGCCAAAAGACAGGGGGGAACACTGAAGCTTTCTTT
TRBJ2-2 few - TRBV6-8 CASSYGGAENTGELFF TGTGCCAGCAGTTACGGGGGGGCCGAGAACACCGGGGAGCTGTTTTTT
TRBJ1-6 - - TRBV15 CATSRDILNSPLHF TGTGCCACCAGCAGAGACATCCTCAATTCACCCCTCCACTTT
TRBJ1-5 few - TRBV15 CATSRGRGASNQPQHF TGTGCCACCAGCAGAGGTCGGGGAGCCAGCAATCAGCCCCAGCATTTT
TRBJ2-5 - TRBD1 TRBV5-1 CASSWTGGSETQYF TGCGCCAGCAGCTGGACAGGGGGCTCGGAGACCCAGTACTTC
TRBJ2-2 - - TRBV5-1 CASSLRGLDTGELFF TGCGCCAGCAGCTTGCGGGGGTTGGACACCGGGGAGCTGTTTTTT
TRBJ2-3 few TRBD2 TRBV11-3 CASSPRLAGGIDTQYF TGTGCCAGCAGCCCACGACTAGCGGGGGGTATAGATACGCAGTATTTT